This TCR beta chain was profiled in a study of glioma-infiltrating T cells after dendritic cell vaccination. CDR1 is SNHLY, CDR2 FYNNEI, per germline. The length of the CDR3 is 14 residues. V was pared by 4 bases and J by 7 bases, with 5 bases of the junction left unmatched. Stated time point: after dendritic cell vaccination, including at tumor progression/relapse. The data were produced by immunoSEQ multiplex PCR, yet TCRdb's version contains in-frame clones alone and is incomplete. The sample shows over 80,000 clones, roughly four fifths of them seen only once. The receptor's source is a human donor with glioblastoma. This chain links TRBV2 with TRBJ1-4; 8 bases are shared with TRBD1. Sequenced here: blood, sampled after dendritic cell vaccination. Here the CDR3 DNA reads TGTGCCAGCAGTGCCCGACAGGGGCGTGAAAAACTGTTTTTT. It specifies CASSARQGREKLFF.